This TCR beta chain was identified in a study of cytomegalovirus exposure and HLA in healthy donors. The study, taken as a whole, reports: Certain indistinguishable V segments, among them TRBV6-2 and TRBV6-3, were excluded.

Germline values: CDR1 MNHNS, CDR2 SASEGT. The ends lost 10 bases at V and 8 bases at J; junction bases unmatched: 9. The CDR3 runs to 13 residues. The PCR had 60 Vbeta and 13 Jbeta primers. In the original analysis: Among the unique TCR beta chains that a later analysis counted, about 84 million in all, some 10 million were shared. The data were produced by immunoSEQ multiplex PCR, yet TCRdb's version contains in-frame clones alone and is incomplete. The DNA was the basis for D and trimming; V, J and clone size are from that table. The repertoire includes some 170,000 clones, 65% to 75% of them detected once, and under 3% sits in the top ten. Turning to this clone: Its antigen is undetermined.

The chain carries TRBV6-1 and TRBJ1-4; 8 positions agree with TRBD1. What was sequenced was PBMCs. This TCR derives from a human donor in good health. The CDR3 here is CAIRDRGGEKLFF. Here the CDR3 DNA reads TGTGCCATCAGAGACAGGGGCGGCGAAAAACTGTTTTTT.